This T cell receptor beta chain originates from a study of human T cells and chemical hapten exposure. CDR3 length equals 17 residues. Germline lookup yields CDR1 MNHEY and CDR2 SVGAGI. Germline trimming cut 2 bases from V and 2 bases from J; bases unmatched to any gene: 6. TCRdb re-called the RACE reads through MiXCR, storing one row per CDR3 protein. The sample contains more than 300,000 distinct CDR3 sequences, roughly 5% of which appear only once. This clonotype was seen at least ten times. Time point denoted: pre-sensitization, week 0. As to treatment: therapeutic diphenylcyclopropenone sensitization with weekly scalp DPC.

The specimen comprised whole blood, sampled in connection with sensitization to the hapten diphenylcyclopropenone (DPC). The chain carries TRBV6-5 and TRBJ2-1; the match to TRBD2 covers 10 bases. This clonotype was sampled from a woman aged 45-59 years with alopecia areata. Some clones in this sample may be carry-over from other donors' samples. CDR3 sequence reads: CASSYRRLAGTYNEQFF. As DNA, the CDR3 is TGTGCCAGCAGTTACCGAAGACTAGCGGGTACCTACAATGAGCAGTTCTTC.